The clone carrying this T cell receptor (beta chain) is a singleton in its sample. The sample belongs to a study of OX40 agonist ivuxolimab in advanced cancers. J lost 2 bases, V lost 0 bases, and 15 bases had no gene match. From germline, CDR1 is SGHTA and CDR2 FQGTGA. The CDR3 length is 21 residues. The method was immunoSEQ multiplex PCR; TCRdb's version includes in-frame clones alone and lacks a portion of them. The sample carries roughly 48,000 clones, approximately 88% recorded once. This sequence joins TRBV7-3 and TRBJ2-6, with TRBD1 matching 8 bases. This specimen was CD4+ or CD8+ T cells sorted from blood, taken in a trial of the OX40 agonist ivuxolimab. The clonotype was recovered from an adult with an advanced solid tumor such as melanoma, head and neck, liver or kidney cancer. Here the CDR3 reads CASSLTFQSGQGVTGANVLTF. The CDR3 coding sequence is TGTGCCAGCAGCTTAACTTTTCAATCTGGACAGGGAGTAACTGGGGCCAACGTCCTGACTTTC.